The text below deals with one T cell receptor beta chain. Antigen: not known. Germline V gene lookup returns CDR1 LNHDA and CDR2 SQIVND (reference sequence). After removal of 4 bases from V and 1 base from J, the junction contained 6 bases not matched to a gene. The CDR3 is 15 residues long. These data are taken from a study of blood T cell dynamics during melanoma immunotherapy. The study's findings and limits: Disease-control patients' PBMC repertoires became either more clonal or more diverse at W3.

Each bulk PBMC sample had around 360 ng DNA loaded. The repertoire was sequenced with immunoSEQ multiplex PCR; TCRdb's copy has only in-frame clones and lacks some. The sample contains around 16,000 clones, approximately 91% of which appear only once. Time point indicated: pre-treatment baseline. At 12 weeks after first infusion, RECIST 1.1 defined response for most patients. The specimen was blood, collected from a patient treated with checkpoint blockade. The chain combines TRBV19 with TRBJ1-1; 7 bases line up with TRBD1. This clonotype originated in a human donor with melanoma. This chain's CDR3 is CASSRNRGQNTEAFF. The CDR3 nucleotides are TGTGCCAGTAGTAGAAACAGGGGACAGAACACTGAAGCTTTCTTT.